A selection of T cell receptor beta chains follows, all from one sample in a study of regulatory T cells in long-lasting Graves disease. TCRdb fed the multiplex PCR reads into MiXCR, producing one record per CDR3 protein. The repertoire holds hundreds of thousands of distinct CDR3 sequences, 16% seen once, with around 19% in the top ten. This sample also belongs to another study, concerning T cells in Graves' hyperthyroidism and ophthalmopathy.

Sequenced here: peripheral blood mononuclear cells (PBMCs), sampled at new diagnosis, from a patient treated with antithyroid drugs. These receptors all stem from a woman under 40 with Graves disease. Both conserved end residues are part of each CDR3. The D gene is left open where the match is weak. A row's size may be missing; if present it is once, few, many or a size class.

v_call	d_call	clone_size	j_call	cdr3_nt	cdr3_aa
TRBV7-6	TRBD2	NA	TRBJ2-2	TGTGCCAGCAGCCCTCAAGCGGGAGAATTTGCCGGGGAGCTGTTTTTT	CASSPQAGEFAGELFF
TRBV29-1	NA	NA	TRBJ1-1	TGCAGCGTTGCTTCCGGGCCTGAAGCTTCCTTT	CSVASGPEASF
TRBV18	NA	NA	TRBJ1-5	TGTGCCAGCCCAGGTGTGGGAAGCAATCAGCCCCAGCATTTT	CASPGVGSNQPQHF
TRBV20-1	NA	few	TRBJ2-1	TGCAGTGCTAGTGGGGGGGGGGGCGACAATGAGCAGTTCTTC	CSASGGGGDNEQFF
TRBV19	NA	many	TRBJ2-7	TGTGCCAGTAGTATCGGGGACTCCTACGAGCAGTACTTC	CASSIGDSYEQYF
TRBV27	NA	many	TRBJ1-2	TGTGCCAGCAGAGCACAAGGTCGGGGCTACACCTTC	CASRAQGRGYTF
TRBV5-1	NA	few	TRBJ2-1	TGCGCCAGCAGCTTATCCTTATGGGGAGATGAGCAGTTCTTC	CASSLSLWGDEQFF
TRBV10-2	NA	many	TRBJ1-5	TGCGCCAGCAGGACAGGTCGAGGGCAGCCCCAGCATTTT	CASRTGRGQPQHF
TRBV9	NA	many	TRBJ2-1	TGTGCCAGCAGCGCGAAGTGGAGGGCCTCCTACAATGAGCAGTTCTTC	CASSAKWRASYNEQFF
TRBV28	NA	few	TRBJ1-5	TGTGCCAGCAGTTTATTGACAGAAACCAATCAGCCCCAGCATTTT	CASSLLTETNQPQHF
TRBV6-9	TRBD2	many	TRBJ2-7	TGTGCCAGCAGTTCAGGGACTAGCTATAACGCCGAGCAGTACTTC	CASSSGTSYNAEQYF
TRBV12-3/TRBV12-4	TRBD1	many	TRBJ1-3	TGTGCCAGCAGTCAAGCAGGGACAGGTGGAAACACCATATATTTT	CASSQAGTGGNTIYF
TRBV28	TRBD2	many	TRBJ2-7	TGTGCCAGCGGGTCAATACTAGCGGGAGGGCCGGGGAGCGAGCAGTACTTC	CASGSILAGGPGSEQYF
TRBV7-2	NA	many	TRBJ2-3	TGTGCCAGCAGCTTAGGACTGATTAGCACAGATACGCAGTATTTT	CASSLGLISTDTQYF
TRBV7-9	NA	many	TRBJ2-7	TGTGCCAGCAGCTTAGACCTGGCCTACGAGCAGTACTTC	CASSLDLAYEQYF
TRBV2	NA	NA	TRBJ2-5	TGTGCCAGCAGTGGGGCTGGGGGCAGACTCCAAGAGACCCAGTACTTC	CASSGAGGRLQETQYF
TRBV20-1	TRBD2	NA	TRBJ2-7	TGCAGTGCTAGAGATCCGGGACTAGGTTCCTACGAGCAGTACTTC	CSARDPGLGSYEQYF
TRBV2	NA	many	TRBJ2-3	TGTGCCAGCATAGCCCTGAGGGGAGATACGCAGTATTTT	CASIALRGDTQYF
TRBV12-3/TRBV12-4	NA	NA	TRBJ2-2	TGTGCCAGCAGTATTCGGAACACCGGGGAGCTGTTTTTT	CASSIRNTGELFF
TRBV27	TRBD1	few	TRBJ2-7	TGTGCCAGCAGTTTAATCAGGGGGTCACTGCGGTACTTC	CASSLIRGSLRYF
TRBV28	NA	many	TRBJ2-5	TGTGCCAGCGCGGATAGCGGAGAGGAGACCCAGTACTTC	CASADSGEETQYF
TRBV18	NA	NA	TRBJ2-1	TGTGCCAGCTCAAGGGCTATAGGGACTCGGAGCTCCTACAATGAGCAGTTCTTC	CASSRAIGTRSSYNEQFF
TRBV5-1	TRBD1	NA	TRBJ1-2	TGCGCCAGCAGCTCCAACCCGGCAGGGGGATATGGCTACACCTTC	CASSSNPAGGYGYTF
TRBV5-4	NA	NA	TRBJ2-3	TGTGCCAGCAGCTTGCAAGGGTGGACAGATACGCAGTATTTT	CASSLQGWTDTQYF
TRBV19	TRBD2	few	TRBJ2-1	TGTGCCAGTAGTACCCCGGGACTAGCGGATAAAACAGAGCAGTTCTTC	CASSTPGLADKTEQFF
TRBV6-1	TRBD2	NA	TRBJ2-2	TGTGCCAGCAGCCGAAAAGGTAGCGGGAGGTACACCGGGGAGCTGTTTTTT	CASSRKGSGRYTGELFF
TRBV20-1	NA	few	TRBJ1-1	TGCAGTGCACCTATTACAGGGTCAGTGGCGAACACTGAAGCTTTCTTT	CSAPITGSVANTEAFF